The rows below give T cell receptor beta chains drawn from one sample of a study of T-cell memory formation after mild COVID-19. TCRdb redid the calling of the 5' RACE reads with MiXCR, one entry per CDR3 protein. This repertoire shows over 150,000 distinct CDR3 sequences, approximately 17% found once; its top ten account for around 3.9%. Sequencing was done on a sample of PBMCs or a T cell subset sorted from them (not recorded which). Receptor source: a man younger than 30 who had mild COVID-19 (a few samples of this study predate the infection). Cell type and time point are not known. The CDR3 runs from the conserved cysteine through the conserved F or W. The order of the fields is D gene, clone size, J gene, V gene, CDR3 protein, CDR3 DNA. A D gene is named only where the DNA matches it firmly. Clone size is stated in some rows and not others, as once, few, many or a class when expanded.

d_call: NA
clone_size: few
j_call: TRBJ1-5
v_call: TRBV7-2
cdr3_aa: CASSPRGGSNQPQHF
cdr3_nt: TGTGCCAGCAGCCCTAGGGGTGGATCCAATCAGCCCCAGCATTTT

d_call: NA
clone_size: NA
j_call: TRBJ2-7
v_call: TRBV11-1
cdr3_aa: CASSSPGTPYEQYF
cdr3_nt: TGTGCCAGCAGCAGTCCCGGGACCCCCTACGAGCAGTACTTC

d_call: NA
clone_size: few
j_call: TRBJ1-6
v_call: TRBV18
cdr3_aa: CASSTRRTDISPLHF
cdr3_nt: TGTGCCAGCTCCACCCGTCGGACAGACATTTCACCCCTCCACTTT

d_call: TRBD2
clone_size: few
j_call: TRBJ2-4
v_call: TRBV7-8
cdr3_aa: CASSLLGGVNIQYF
cdr3_nt: TGTGCCAGCAGCTTATTGGGAGGGGTGAACATTCAGTACTTC

d_call: NA
clone_size: few
j_call: TRBJ2-5
v_call: TRBV5-6
cdr3_aa: CASSLAIGPAYF
cdr3_nt: TGTGCCAGCAGCTTGGCTATAGGGCCAGCGTACTTC

d_call: NA
clone_size: NA
j_call: TRBJ2-1
v_call: TRBV7-9
cdr3_aa: CASSLEVAGARGQFF
cdr3_nt: TGTGCCAGCAGCTTAGAGGTTGCGGGGGCCCGGGGGCAGTTCTTC

d_call: NA
clone_size: few
j_call: TRBJ1-5
v_call: TRBV7-2
cdr3_aa: CASSLAVQGGNQPQHF
cdr3_nt: TGTGCCAGCAGCTTAGCTGTACAGGGTGGCAATCAGCCCCAGCATTTT

d_call: TRBD1
clone_size: NA
j_call: TRBJ2-7
v_call: TRBV5-1
cdr3_aa: CASSLGTAPYEQYF
cdr3_nt: TGCGCCAGCAGCCTGGGGACAGCTCCTTACGAGCAGTACTTC

d_call: TRBD1
clone_size: NA
j_call: TRBJ2-7
v_call: TRBV18
cdr3_aa: CASSPGTGVSEQYF
cdr3_nt: TGTGCCAGCTCACCCGGGACAGGGGTGTCGGAGCAGTACTTC

d_call: NA
clone_size: NA
j_call: TRBJ2-5
v_call: TRBV5-1
cdr3_aa: CASSSPDGQGTQYF
cdr3_nt: TGCGCCAGCAGCTCGCCAGACGGCCAGGGGACCCAGTACTTC

d_call: NA
clone_size: NA
j_call: TRBJ2-4
v_call: TRBV9
cdr3_aa: CASSASSVPYRPDGIQYF
cdr3_nt: TGTGCCAGCAGCGCCTCTTCCGTACCCTACAGGCCGGACGGCATTCAGTACTTC

d_call: NA
clone_size: few
j_call: TRBJ2-3
v_call: TRBV14
cdr3_aa: CASSQDRWYMRDTQYF
cdr3_nt: TGTGCCAGCAGCCAAGATCGATGGTACATGAGAGATACGCAGTATTTT

d_call: NA
clone_size: NA
j_call: TRBJ1-1
v_call: TRBV20-1
cdr3_aa: CSARDRRGVTEAFF
cdr3_nt: TGCAGTGCTAGAGATCGAAGGGGCGTCACTGAAGCTTTCTTT

d_call: NA
clone_size: NA
j_call: TRBJ2-3
v_call: TRBV3-1
cdr3_aa: CASSRTVRDTQYF
cdr3_nt: TGTGCCAGCAGTAGAACAGTCCGGGATACGCAGTATTTT

d_call: TRBD1
clone_size: many
j_call: TRBJ1-4
v_call: TRBV10-3
cdr3_aa: CASRQGENEKLFF
cdr3_nt: TGTGCCTCAAGACAGGGGGAGAATGAAAAACTGTTTTTT

d_call: NA
clone_size: many
j_call: TRBJ2-1
v_call: TRBV4-2
cdr3_aa: CASSQRRGRNYNEQFF
cdr3_nt: TGTGCCAGCAGCCAAAGGCGGGGCCGTAATTACAATGAGCAGTTCTTC

d_call: NA
clone_size: NA
j_call: TRBJ1-2
v_call: TRBV7-2
cdr3_aa: CASSLGHRTYGYTF
cdr3_nt: TGTGCCAGCAGCTTAGGTCACAGGACATATGGCTACACCTTC

d_call: NA
clone_size: NA
j_call: TRBJ1-1
v_call: TRBV6-6
cdr3_aa: CASSYAGLAFF
cdr3_nt: TGTGCCAGCAGTTACGCGGGTCTCGCTTTCTTT

d_call: NA
clone_size: few
j_call: TRBJ2-4
v_call: TRBV30
cdr3_aa: CAWSDQGIQYF
cdr3_nt: TGTGCCTGGAGTGACCAAGGTATTCAGTACTTC

d_call: NA
clone_size: NA
j_call: TRBJ1-5
v_call: TRBV7-3
cdr3_aa: CASSLTYNQPQHF
cdr3_nt: TGTGCCAGCAGCTTAACGTACAATCAGCCCCAGCATTTT

d_call: NA
clone_size: NA
j_call: TRBJ1-1
v_call: TRBV12-3/TRBV12-4
cdr3_aa: CASSLVRGTEAFF
cdr3_nt: TGTGCCAGCAGTTTAGTTAGGGGCACTGAAGCTTTCTTT

d_call: TRBD1
clone_size: NA
j_call: TRBJ1-1
v_call: TRBV6-5
cdr3_aa: CASSRTGNGNTEAFF
cdr3_nt: TGTGCCAGCAGTCGGACAGGTAATGGGAACACTGAAGCTTTCTTT

d_call: NA
clone_size: few
j_call: TRBJ2-3
v_call: TRBV4-2
cdr3_aa: CASSQDGAGVRADTQYF
cdr3_nt: TGTGCCAGCAGCCAAGACGGGGCCGGCGTTAGGGCAGATACGCAGTATTTT

d_call: NA
clone_size: few
j_call: TRBJ2-7
v_call: TRBV12-3/TRBV12-4
cdr3_aa: CASSLQSYEQYF
cdr3_nt: TGTGCCAGCAGTCTTCAGTCCTACGAGCAGTACTTC

d_call: NA
clone_size: NA
j_call: TRBJ1-1
v_call: TRBV24-1
cdr3_aa: CATTVLGRSNTEAFF
cdr3_nt: TGTGCCACCACTGTATTGGGCAGATCGAACACTGAAGCTTTCTTT

d_call: NA
clone_size: many
j_call: TRBJ1-2
v_call: TRBV20-1
cdr3_aa: CSARFRLSSGYTF
cdr3_nt: TGCAGTGCTAGGTTCAGGCTATCTTCAGGCTACACCTTC

d_call: NA
clone_size: few
j_call: TRBJ2-7
v_call: TRBV7-9
cdr3_aa: CASSWGQGSSYEQYF
cdr3_nt: TGTGCCAGCAGCTGGGGGCAGGGGAGCTCCTACGAGCAGTACTTC

d_call: TRBD2
clone_size: few
j_call: TRBJ2-3
v_call: TRBV4-1
cdr3_aa: CASSQDLAEAGTDTQYF
cdr3_nt: TGCGCCAGCAGCCAAGACTTAGCGGAAGCGGGGACAGATACGCAGTATTTT

d_call: NA
clone_size: few
j_call: TRBJ1-2
v_call: TRBV7-9
cdr3_aa: CASSRYGGSGYGYTF
cdr3_nt: TGTGCCAGCAGCCGTTACGGGGGGAGTGGATATGGCTACACCTTC

d_call: TRBD1
clone_size: few
j_call: TRBJ1-1
v_call: TRBV6-5
cdr3_aa: CASSQGQGARTEAFF
cdr3_nt: TGTGCCAGCAGCCAGGGACAGGGGGCGCGGACTGAAGCTTTCTTT

d_call: TRBD1
clone_size: NA
j_call: TRBJ1-2
v_call: TRBV20-1
cdr3_aa: CSAGQGRGYGYTF
cdr3_nt: TGCAGTGCAGGACAGGGAAGGGGCTATGGCTACACCTTC

d_call: NA
clone_size: many
j_call: TRBJ1-6
v_call: TRBV4-3
cdr3_aa: CASRGGQYNSPLHF
cdr3_nt: TGCGCCAGCAGAGGGGGGCAGTATAATTCACCCCTCCACTTT

d_call: TRBD2
clone_size: few
j_call: TRBJ2-5
v_call: TRBV20-1
cdr3_aa: CSARDFRGVETQYF
cdr3_nt: TGCAGTGCTAGAGATTTTCGGGGGGTGGAGACCCAGTACTTC

d_call: NA
clone_size: NA
j_call: TRBJ1-1
v_call: TRBV5-1
cdr3_aa: CASSSRTENMNTEAFF
cdr3_nt: TGCGCCAGCAGCTCGAGGACAGAGAACATGAACACTGAAGCTTTCTTT

d_call: TRBD2
clone_size: NA
j_call: TRBJ2-1
v_call: TRBV2
cdr3_aa: CASSGEGISGQFF
cdr3_nt: TGTGCCAGCAGTGGGGAGGGGATCAGTGGGCAGTTCTTC

d_call: TRBD2
clone_size: many
j_call: TRBJ2-3
v_call: TRBV29-1
cdr3_aa: CSVETGLAIATDTQYF
cdr3_nt: TGCAGCGTTGAAACGGGACTAGCTATAGCCACAGATACGCAGTATTTT

d_call: TRBD1
clone_size: NA
j_call: TRBJ2-3
v_call: TRBV20-1
cdr3_aa: CSAPRTGLPDTQYF
cdr3_nt: TGCAGTGCTCCCCGGACAGGGCTACCAGATACGCAGTATTTT

d_call: NA
clone_size: NA
j_call: TRBJ1-2
v_call: TRBV6-1
cdr3_aa: CASSPRKQGGIYGYTF
cdr3_nt: TGTGCCAGCAGTCCCCGGAAGCAGGGCGGCATCTATGGCTACACCTTC

d_call: TRBD1
clone_size: NA
j_call: TRBJ1-6
v_call: TRBV19
cdr3_aa: CASRDRYNSPLHF
cdr3_nt: TGTGCCAGTAGGGACAGGTATAATTCACCCCTCCACTTT

d_call: TRBD1
clone_size: NA
j_call: TRBJ2-5
v_call: TRBV7-8
cdr3_aa: CASSGRTGGETQYF
cdr3_nt: TGTGCCAGCAGCGGTAGGACAGGGGGAGAGACCCAGTACTTC

d_call: NA
clone_size: NA
j_call: TRBJ2-5
v_call: TRBV7-9
cdr3_aa: CASSPIGETQYF
cdr3_nt: TGTGCCAGCAGCCCAATTGGAGAGACCCAGTACTTC

d_call: NA
clone_size: few
j_call: TRBJ1-4
v_call: TRBV4-3
cdr3_aa: CASSRTRLNEKLFF
cdr3_nt: TGCGCCAGCAGCCGGACACGGCTTAATGAAAAACTGTTTTTT

d_call: TRBD2
clone_size: few
j_call: TRBJ2-3
v_call: TRBV12-3/TRBV12-4
cdr3_aa: CASTPELAVHTQYF
cdr3_nt: TGTGCCAGCACCCCGGAACTAGCGGTACATACGCAGTATTTT

d_call: NA
clone_size: NA
j_call: TRBJ2-3
v_call: TRBV21-1
cdr3_aa: CASSTGLAGTTDTQYF
cdr3_nt: TGTGCCAGCAGCACTGGACTGGCGGGGACCACAGATACGCAGTATTTT

d_call: TRBD1
clone_size: few
j_call: TRBJ1-5
v_call: TRBV20-1
cdr3_aa: CSALDRDQPQHF
cdr3_nt: TGCAGTGCCCTGGACAGGGATCAGCCCCAGCATTTT

d_call: NA
clone_size: few
j_call: TRBJ1-4
v_call: TRBV5-1
cdr3_aa: CASTRGATNEKLFF
cdr3_nt: TGCGCCAGCACCCGAGGGGCAACTAATGAAAAACTGTTTTTT